These 7 T cell receptor beta chains share one sample of origin, sequenced in a study of beta chain features in type 1 diabetes. The authors reverse transcribed all of the isolated RNA, so sequencing captured expressed TCRB transcripts. Sequencing was performed with immunoSEQ multiplex PCR; in TCRdb, only in-frame clones are kept and a portion is missing. In the table there are under 150,000 clones, roughly 50% of which are singletons. Material: Tregs from blood. The receptors come from a man aged 18 to 29 in good health.

This chain's CDR3 is CASRHRSYTGELFF. CDR3 nucleotide sequence: TGTGCCAGCCGACACCGAAGTTACACCGGGGAGCTGTTTTTT. J is TRBJ2-2 and V is TRBV6-5; no clear D. In germline, CDR1 is MNHEY, CDR2 SVGAGI. This CDR3 comprises 14 residues. Trimming took 8 bases from V and 3 from J, leaving 13 bases between them.

The chain has TRBV5-8 and TRBJ1-4; TRBD1 matches at 8 bases. The CDR3 spans 16 residues. Germline trimming cut 6 bases from V and 3 bases from J; bases unmatched to any gene: 10. Germline-derived CDR1 and CDR2 are SGHTS and YDEGEE. CDR3 DNA sequence: TGTGCCAGCAACTGGGGTGGGACAGGAGCTAATGAAAAACTGTTTTTT. It yields the protein CASNWGGTGANEKLFF. Drawing the rest from reference TRBV5-8 and TRBJ1-4, the complete variable domain is EAGVTQSPTHLIKTRGQQATLRCSPISGHTSVYWYQQALGLGLQFLLWYDEGEERNRGNFPPRFSGRQFPNYSSELNVNALELEDSALYLCASNWGGTGANEKLFFGSGTQLSVL.

J is TRBJ1-5 and V is TRBV28, with TRBD1 matching over 9 bases. Germline V lookup: CDR1 MDHEN, CDR2 SYDVKM. J was trimmed by 4 bases and V by 5 bases; bases with no gene match: 6. The CDR3 runs 15 residues. CDR3 sequence reads: CASSLPQGANQPQHF. CDR3 coding DNA: TGTGCCAGCAGTCTCCCACAGGGGGCTAATCAGCCCCAGCATTTT.

This clone was counted only a few times. The chain recombines TRBV23-1 with TRBJ1-5; 7 bases map to TRBD1. TRBV23-1 is sorted into the ORF group, with uncertain function. After removal of 3 bases from V and 6 bases from J, the junction contained 11 bases not matched to a gene. CDR3 size: 16 residues. The chain's CDR3 is CASSQSDRVISQPQHF. The CDR3 DNA is TGCGCCAGCAGTCAGTCAGACAGGGTTATTAGTCAGCCCCAGCATTTT.

This clone showed up just a few times. This chain joins TRBV5-1 and TRBJ1-1; D is perhaps TRBD1 (6 bases). This CDR3 has 14 amino acids. The germline V gene encodes CDR1 SGHRS and CDR2 YFSETQ. Trimming took 2 bases from V and 2 from J, leaving 10 bases between them. DNA of the CDR3: TGCGCCAGCAGCTTTGGACAGATAAACACTGAAGCTTTCTTT. Its translation is CASSFGQINTEAFF.

The chain uses TRBV27 and TRBJ1-1; the D gene is possibly TRBD1 (6 bases). The CDR3 sequence is 16 residues long. Trimming removed 3 bases at V and 8 bases at J, with 22 bases between. Per the germline V gene, CDR1 is MNHEY and CDR2 is SMNVEV (reference sequence). The CDR3 coding sequence is TGTGCCAGCAGTTTTATTCGGGGTCTGGGACACTCAGAAGCTTTCTTT. It specifies CASSFIRGLGHSEAFF.

This chain connects TRBV19 to TRBJ2-7; 7 bases line up with TRBD1. Germline V CDR1 and CDR2: LNHDA, SQIVND (reference sequence). The CDR3 sequence is 14 residues long. The J segment lost 3 bases and the V segment lost 4 bases, leaving 6 bases of the junction unmatched. The CDR3 here is CASSRGTDRYEQYF. Written as DNA, the CDR3 is TGTGCCAGTAGTAGAGGGACAGACCGCTACGAGCAGTACTTC.